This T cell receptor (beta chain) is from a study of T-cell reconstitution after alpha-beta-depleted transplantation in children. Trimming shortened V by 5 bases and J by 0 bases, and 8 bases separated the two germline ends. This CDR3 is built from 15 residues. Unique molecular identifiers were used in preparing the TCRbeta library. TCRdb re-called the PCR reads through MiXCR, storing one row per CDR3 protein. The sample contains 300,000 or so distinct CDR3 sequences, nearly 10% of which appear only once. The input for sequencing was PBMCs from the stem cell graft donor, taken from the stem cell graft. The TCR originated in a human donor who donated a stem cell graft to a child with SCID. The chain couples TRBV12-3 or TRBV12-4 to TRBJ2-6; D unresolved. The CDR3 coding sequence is TGTGCCAGCAGTACCGCCTCCTCTGGGGCCAACGTCCTGACTTTC. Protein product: CASSTASSGANVLTF.